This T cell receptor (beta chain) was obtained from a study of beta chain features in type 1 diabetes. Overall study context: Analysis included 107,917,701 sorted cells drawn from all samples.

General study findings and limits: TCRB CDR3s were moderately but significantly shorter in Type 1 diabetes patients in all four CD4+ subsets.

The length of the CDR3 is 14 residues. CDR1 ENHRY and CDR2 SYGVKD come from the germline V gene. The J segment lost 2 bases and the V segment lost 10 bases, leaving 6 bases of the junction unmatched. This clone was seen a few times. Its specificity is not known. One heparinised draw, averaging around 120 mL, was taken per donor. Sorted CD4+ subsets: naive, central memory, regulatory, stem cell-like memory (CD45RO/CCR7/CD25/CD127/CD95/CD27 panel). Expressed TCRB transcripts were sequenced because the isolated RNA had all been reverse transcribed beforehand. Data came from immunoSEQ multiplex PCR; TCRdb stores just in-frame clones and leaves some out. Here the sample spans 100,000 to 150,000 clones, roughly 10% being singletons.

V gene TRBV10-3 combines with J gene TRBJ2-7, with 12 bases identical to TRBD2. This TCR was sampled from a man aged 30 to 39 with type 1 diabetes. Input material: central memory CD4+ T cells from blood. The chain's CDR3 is CATGLAGIAYEQYF. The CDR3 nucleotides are TGTGCCACCGGACTAGCGGGGATAGCCTACGAGCAGTACTTC.